The TCR beta chain under discussion was sequenced for a study of blood T cell repertoires in COVID-19. Overall study context: Samples of COVID-19 (acute and convalescent) were obtained from the United States, Italy and Spain.

Original analysis: Amplified reference gene primers provided the basis for estimating nucleated cell counts. Sequenced by immunoSEQ multiplex PCR; TCRdb stores in-frame clones only, minus some. Clone size and the V and J calls come from that table; the DNA yielded D and trimming. The profile shows approximately 70,000 clones, around 88% of them singletons. The length of the CDR3 is 17 residues. Germline V gives CDR1 LGHNA, CDR2 YSLEER. V was pared by 2 bases and J by 4 bases, with 11 bases of the junction left unmatched. The clonotype comes from a woman aged 70-85 years with acute or convalescent COVID-19. The chain is built from TRBV4-3 and TRBJ2-3; 8 positions agree with TRBD2. Specimen: peripheral blood. In DNA, the CDR3 is TGCGCCAGCAGCCAACGTCTAAATAGCGGGAATTCAGATACGCAGTATTTT. This codes for CASSQRLNSGNSDTQYF.